These 20 T cell receptor beta chains were sequenced from one sample in a study of human T cells and chemical hapten exposure. Sample time point: patch test 1, 2 weeks after DPC sensitization. The treatment is: therapeutic diphenylcyclopropenone sensitization with weekly scalp DPC. TCRdb called the RACE reads again in MiXCR, with one record for every CDR3 protein. Here the sample spans tens of thousands of distinct CDR3 sequences, over 9.5% being singletons. This sample comprised whole blood, obtained in connection with sensitization to the hapten diphenylcyclopropenone (DPC). Every receptor here comes from a woman in her fifties or sixties with alopecia areata. Some clones in this sample may be carry-over from other donors' samples.

This clonotype occurred many times. The chain employs TRBV5-1 and TRBJ2-7; TRBD1 matches 7 bases. CDR3 length equals 16 residues. Per the germline V gene, CDR1 is SGHRS and CDR2 is YFSETQ. The ends lost 3 bases at V and 1 base at J; junction bases unmatched: 10. CDR3 coding DNA: TGCGCCAGCAGCTGGGATGAGGACAGGCCATCCTACGAGCAGTACTTC. Residues: CASSWDEDRPSYEQYF. Supplemented by reference TRBV5-1 and TRBJ2-7, the full variable domain reads KAGVTQTPRYLIKTRGQQVTLSCSPISGHRSVSWYQQTPGQGLQFLFEYFSETQRNKGNFPGRFSGRQFSNSRSEMNVSTLELGDSALYLCASSWDEDRPSYEQYFGPGTRLTVT.

This clonotype showed up just a few times. This chain joins TRBV6-5 and TRBJ1-1; 8 nucleotides align to TRBD1. Germline CDR1 and CDR2: MNHEY and SVGAGI. V shed 5 bases, J shed 4 bases, and the junction held 15 bases outside the gene matches. The CDR3 spans 17 residues. CDR3 in amino acids: CASSPGTGGSLGTEAFF. Written as DNA, the CDR3 is TGTGCCAGCAGTCCGGGGACAGGAGGGTCCTTGGGCACTGAAGCTTTCTTT.

This clonotype was seen ten or more times. The rearrangement links TRBV11-2 to TRBJ1-2; 10 bases map to TRBD1. The CDR3 runs to 18 residues. Per germline, CDR1 SGHAT and CDR2 FQNNGV. Unmatched junction bases numbered 10, after V lost 1 base and J lost 2 bases. For the CDR3, the DNA is TGTGCCAGCAGCTTAGGGCGGGGACAGGGGTTCACCAACTATGGCTACACCTTC. It translates to CASSLGRGQGFTNYGYTF.

This clonotype has only one observation. The genes are TRBV5-4 and TRBJ2-3; unclear D gene. The CDR3 is made up of 15 amino acids. Looked up from germline, CDR1 is SGHNT and CDR2 is YYREEE (reference sequence). Between the trimmed V and J ends, which lost 1 base and 0 bases, there was a span of 9 bases. CDR3 region: CASSLMAGSTDTQYF. In DNA, the CDR3 is TGTGCCAGCAGCTTGATGGCCGGAAGCACAGATACGCAGTATTTT.

In its sample, this clonotype was seen a few times. The gene calls are TRBV7-2 and TRBJ2-7, with 10 nucleotides matching TRBD1. CDR1 is SGHTA and CDR2 is FQGNSA in the germline V gene. The CDR3 extends over 13 amino acids. V lost 5 bases and J lost 4; bases outside the gene matches: 2. The CDR3 coding sequence is TGTGCCAGCAGCGCGGACAGGGGGTACGAGCAGTACTTC. As protein: CASSADRGYEQYF.

This clonotype was found many times. The V call is TRBV4-1, the J call TRBJ2-7; D is undetermined. CDR1 and CDR2 from the germline V gene are MGHRA and YSYEKL. This CDR3 has 11 amino acids. V was shortened by 5 bases and J by 3 bases, with 5 bases between the two germline ends. Here the CDR3 DNA reads TGCGCCAGCAGCATGGGCTACGAGCAGTACTTC. Translating it yields CASSMGYEQYF.

This clonotype was seen at least ten times. The gene calls are TRBV18 and TRBJ1-2, with D hard to call. This CDR3 is built from 13 residues. Germline-derived CDR1 and CDR2 are KGHSH and LQKENI. The ends were cut back, 2 bases at V and 4 bases at J, with 8 bases in the middle. CDR3 nucleotides: TGTGCCAGCTCACCAACGGGCGTCTATGGCTACACCTTC. Amino acids: CASSPTGVYGYTF.

In its sample, this clonotype was seen a few times. V gene TRBV4-1 combines with J gene TRBJ1-1, with 7 bases aligning to TRBD1. Germline lookup yields CDR1 MGHRA and CDR2 YSYEKL. V dropped 1 base and J dropped 5; count of bases not matched to a gene: 7. This CDR3 region has 15 residues. The CDR3 region has the DNA TGCGCCAGCAGCCAAGTACGAGCAGGGGGGACTGAAGCTTTCTTT. Protein sequence: CASSQVRAGGTEAFF.

V gene TRBV3-1 combines with J gene TRBJ1-4, with a tentative D call TRBD1 (5 bases). This CDR3 comprises 15 residues. Between the trimmed V and J ends, which lost 4 bases and 6 bases, there was a span of 15 bases. CDR1 LGHDT and CDR2 YNNKEL come from the germline V gene (reference sequence). For the CDR3, the DNA is TGTGCCAGCAGCCGGAAATGGGGGATTGATGAAAAACTGTTTTTT. This codes for CASSRKWGIDEKLFF.

This clonotype has at least ten counts. The CDR3 coding sequence is TGTGCCAGCAGCCAAAGAGGGTGGGACACTGAAGCTTTCTTT. Its translation is CASSQRGWDTEAFF. The gene calls are TRBV3-1 and TRBJ1-1, with unresolved D. The CDR3 has 14 amino acids. V was clipped by 2 bases and J by 3 bases, with 10 bases between them. Germline-derived CDR1 and CDR2 are LGHDT and YNNKEL (reference sequence).

This clonotype was seen many times. V usage is TRBV10-2 and J usage is TRBJ2-3; 12 positions match TRBD2. V lost 6 bases and J lost 6; bases outside the gene matches: 7. CDR3 length equals 15 residues. Germline V gene sequence: CDR1 WSHSY, CDR2 SAAADI. The CDR3 region has the DNA TGCGCCAGCAGGACTAGCGGGGGAGAGTGGGATACGCAGTATTTT. Translated: CASRTSGGEWDTQYF.

This clonotype was seen ten or more times. V usage is TRBV7-9 and J usage is TRBJ1-1; D is ambiguous. The CDR3 extends over 14 amino acids. Germline V gives CDR1 SEHNR, CDR2 FQNEAQ (reference sequence). Trimming left V 5 bases short and J 0 bases short, with 10 bases between. This CDR3 reads CASSPDPLNTEAFF. CDR3 bases: TGTGCCAGCAGCCCTGACCCTTTGAACACTGAAGCTTTCTTT.

The chain is built from TRBV5-1 and TRBJ2-7; 15 nucleotides match TRBD2. There are 15 residues in the CDR3. Losses at the gene ends were 4 bases for V and 4 bases for J; bases not matched to a gene: 3. Germline CDR1 SGHRS, CDR2 YFSETQ. The CDR3 is CASSEGLAGGYEQYF. CDR3 DNA sequence: TGCGCCAGCAGCGAGGGACTAGCGGGGGGTTACGAGCAGTACTTC.

This clonotype was seen at least ten times. The chain couples TRBV12-3 or TRBV12-4 to TRBJ2-2; D uncertain. The CDR3 consists of 14 residues. Deletions cut 4 bases from V and 0 bases from J, with 6 bases between. CDR3 nucleotides: TGTGCCAGCAGTTACTCGCCGAACACCGGGGAGCTGTTTTTT. This codes for CASSYSPNTGELFF.

This clonotype was counted at least ten times. This chain connects TRBV5-1 to TRBJ1-6; D may be TRBD1 (5 bases). Germline CDR1 is SGHRS and CDR2 is YFSETQ. The CDR3 is made up of 16 amino acids. V was shortened by 4 bases and J by 0 bases, with 11 bases between the two germline ends. CDR3 coding DNA: TGCGCCAGCAGCCCGCAGGGACCCTCCTATAATTCACCCCTCCACTTT. The encoded protein is CASSPQGPSYNSPLHF.

The chain uses TRBV5-1 and TRBJ2-4; D unclear. The CDR3 totals 17 residues. The V gene lost 0 bases and the J gene lost 1 base, with 14 bases spanning the gap. CDR1 is SGHRS, CDR2 YFSETQ, per germline. The CDR3 DNA sequence: TGCGCCAGCAGCTTGGAATTGTCTCGACGTGCCAAAAACATTCAGTACTTC. It translates to CASSLELSRRAKNIQYF.

This clonotype came up many times. The rearrangement joins TRBV10-3 to TRBJ2-5; D call uncertain. Trimming stripped 1 base from V and 1 base from J, with 1 base between. The CDR3 extends over 12 amino acids. Germline CDR1 is ENHRY and CDR2 is SYGVKD. Here the CDR3 DNA reads TGTGCCATCAGTGAGTTCCAAGAGACCCAGTACTTC. The encoded protein is CAISEFQETQYF.

The chain has TRBV12-3 or TRBV12-4 and TRBJ2-7, with TRBD2 matching 10 bases. The CDR3 is made up of 14 amino acids. Trimming removed 5 bases from V and 1 base from J; junction bases left unmatched: 2. This CDR3 reads CASSQLAGSYEQYF. CDR3 bases: TGTGCCAGCAGTCAACTAGCGGGATCCTACGAGCAGTACTTC.

V gene TRBV30 combines with J gene TRBJ2-1; weak D call: TRBD1 (6 bases). V lost 6 bases and J lost 3, with 6 bases in between. CDR3 length equals 11 residues. The V gene's germline CDR1 is GTSNPN and CDR2 SVGIG (reference sequence). CDR3 sequence: CACRGYNEQFF. Written as DNA, the CDR3 is TGTGCCTGCAGGGGCTACAATGAGCAGTTCTTC.

The chain carries TRBV3-1 and TRBJ1-1, with TRBD1 matching 9 bases. V dropped 3 bases and J dropped 6; count of bases not matched to a gene: 5. The CDR3 runs to 14 residues. CDR1 and CDR2 from the germline V gene are LGHDT and YNNKEL (reference sequence). CDR3 loop: CASSHPQGASEAFF. CDR3 nucleotide sequence: TGTGCCAGCAGCCACCCACAGGGGGCCTCTGAAGCTTTCTTT.